The clone carrying this T cell receptor beta chain was recorded only once. Germline V gives CDR1 GTSNPN, CDR2 SVGIG (reference sequence). The CDR3 has 15 residues. V lost 5 bases and J lost 5, with 19 bases in between. This specimen comes from a study of CD8 T cells in Susac syndrome. TCR beta sequencing covered blood CD8+ and CD4+ T cells. The CD8+ and CD4+ T cells were negatively isolated, with the TEMRA cells enriched by FACS. Reverse transcription of roughly 0.5 to 1 ug RNA used random hexamers. A multiplex approach, immunoSEQ multiplex PCR, amplified TCR beta CDR3 across 54 Vbeta and 13 Jbeta. TCRdb itself ran the immunoSEQ multiplex PCR reads through MiXCR, one entry per CDR3 protein. This repertoire shows some 150,000 distinct CDR3 sequences, 95% to 96% found once; its top ten account for 0.13% to 0.15%.

The receptor was isolated from a human donor with multiple sclerosis. The source material was CD8+ T cells from PBMCs. The chain has TRBV30 and TRBJ2-1, with D possibly called TRBD1 or TRBD2 (5 bases each). The CDR3 DNA is TGTGCCTGGGCCGTGACGGGACGGTTCGACAATGAGCAGTTCTTC. It codes for CAWAVTGRFDNEQFF.